Here is one TCR beta chain with its context. On average, the one heparinised blood draw given by each donor was around 110 mL. Purity exceeding 95% was reached by all sorted populations. Germline V CDR1 and CDR2: GTSNPN, SVGIG (reference sequence). The V and J ends lost 0 bases and 2 bases respectively, with 8 bases between them. This CDR3 region has 15 residues. The sample is drawn from a study of beta chain features in type 1 diabetes. The sequenced template was cDNA made from the entire isolated RNA. This table comes from immunoSEQ multiplex PCR, and its TCRdb copy is limited to in-frame clones, with some not included. Altogether around 330,000 clones are present, more than 9.5% being singletons, with the ten largest covering 0.015%.

What was sequenced was naive CD4+ T cells from blood. This TCR was recovered from a woman aged 25 to 39 in good health. J is TRBJ2-6 and V is TRBV30; D perhaps matches TRBD2 (6 bases). CDR3 loop: CAWSVWRAGANVLTF. The CDR3 DNA is TGTGCCTGGAGTGTATGGAGGGCTGGGGCCAACGTCCTGACTTTC. Filled out from reference TRBV30 and TRBJ2-6, the complete variable domain reads SQTIHQWPATLVQPVGSPLSLECTVEGTSNPNLYWYRQAAGRGLQLLFYSVGIGQISSEVPQNLSASRPQDRQFILSSKKLLLSDSGFYLCAWSVWRAGANVLTFGAGSRLTVL.